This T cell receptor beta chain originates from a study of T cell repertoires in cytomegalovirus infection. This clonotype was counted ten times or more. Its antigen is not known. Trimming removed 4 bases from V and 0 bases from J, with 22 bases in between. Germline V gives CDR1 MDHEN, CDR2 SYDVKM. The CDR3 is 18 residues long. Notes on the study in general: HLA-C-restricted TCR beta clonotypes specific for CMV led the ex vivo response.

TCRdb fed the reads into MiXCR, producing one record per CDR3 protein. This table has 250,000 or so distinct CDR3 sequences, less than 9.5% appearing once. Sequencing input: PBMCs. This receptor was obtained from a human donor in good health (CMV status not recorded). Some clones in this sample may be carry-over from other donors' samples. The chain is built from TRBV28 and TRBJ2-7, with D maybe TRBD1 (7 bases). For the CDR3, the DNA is TGTGCCAGCAGTTCCCAAAACACCGGGACAGCGGGCTCCTACGAGCAGTACTTC. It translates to CASSSQNTGTAGSYEQYF.